What follows are 11 T cell receptor beta chains derived from one specimen sequenced in a study of chemoradiotherapy in HPV16-positive cancers. TCRdb's copy holds only in-frame clones and misses some; the assay was immunoSEQ multiplex PCR. The sample holds fewer than 70,000 clones, around nine tenths seen once. This specimen consisted of blood, obtained from a patient who underwent chemoradiotherapy. These receptors all come from a human donor with HPV-associated anogenital cancer.

The chain employs TRBV4-1 and TRBJ2-2, with unresolved D. The V end lost 1 base, the J end lost 5 bases, and 5 bases lay between the germline ends. CDR3 length equals 13 residues. Germline assignment: CDR1 MGHRA and CDR2 YSYEKL. The CDR3 coding sequence is TGCGCCAGCAGCCAAGGCGTGACCGGGGAGCTGTTTTTT. It is translated as CASSQGVTGELFF.

The CDR3: CASSSGQGVWRDTGELFF. CDR3 bases: TGTGCCAGCAGCTCGGGACAGGGGGTCTGGCGAGACACCGGGGAGCTGTTTTTT. V and J are TRBV7-9 and TRBJ2-2, with 11 bases fitting TRBD1. With 4 bases clipped from V and 3 bases from J, the junction kept 10 bases outside the gene matches. Germline assignment: CDR1 SEHNR and CDR2 FQNEAQ (reference sequence). The CDR3 runs 18 residues.

This clone has a single count. The chain's CDR3 is CASRGPGSETQYF. CDR3 DNA sequence: TGCGCCAGCAGGGGTCCAGGGTCAGAGACCCAGTACTTC. The chain joins TRBV10-2 to TRBJ2-5, with D possibly TRBD1 on 5 matching bases. V lost 6 bases and J lost 4, with 12 bases in between. In germline, CDR1 is WSHSY, CDR2 SAAADI. This CDR3 has 13 amino acids.

The V call is TRBV5-1, the J call TRBJ2-1; 9 nucleotides align to TRBD1. The junction had 9 bases not matched to a gene; V was cut back by 6 bases and J by 8 bases. The CDR3 is made up of 14 amino acids. The V gene's germline CDR1 is SGHRS and CDR2 YFSETQ. The CDR3, as DNA: TGCGCCAGCACCCAGAACAGGGGGCGAGATGAGCAGTTCTTC. Translated: CASTQNRGRDEQFF.

J is TRBJ2-3 and V is TRBV7-2; no clear D. The CDR3 is 12 amino acids. V lost 1 base and J 3 bases, leaving 2 bases between the germline ends. Germline CDR1 is SGHTA and CDR2 is FQGNSA. DNA of the CDR3: TGTGCCAGCAGCTTAGAAACAGATACGCAGTATTTT. Protein product: CASSLETDTQYF. The entire variable domain, with the rest obtained from reference TRBV7-2 and TRBJ2-3, is as follows: GAGVSQSPSNKVTEKGKDVELRCDPISGHTALYWYRQSLGQGLEFLIYFQGNSAPDKSGLPSDRFSAERTGGSVSTLTIQRTQQEDSAVYLCASSLETDTQYFGPGTRLTVL.

The V call is TRBV15, the J call TRBJ2-1; 10 positions match TRBD1. The trim removed 4 bases at V and 14 bases at J, leaving 5 bases unmatched. This CDR3 has 12 amino acids. Germline V gives CDR1 LNHNV, CDR2 YYDKDF (reference sequence). The CDR3 DNA follows: TGTGCCACCAGCACCGGGACAGGGGACGAGTTCTTC. Translation gives CATSTGTGDEFF.

The chain recombines TRBV4-1 with TRBJ1-1; 10 bases are shared with TRBD1. V lost 3 bases to trimming and J lost 7 bases; unmatched junction nucleotides: 11. CDR1 is MGHRA and CDR2 is YSYEKL in the germline V gene. The CDR3 runs to 16 residues. For the CDR3, the DNA is TGCGCCAGCAGCCATGGGTCGGGACAGGGGACTGGTGAAGCTTTCTTT. This encodes CASSHGSGQGTGEAFF.

The chain recombines TRBV11-3 with TRBJ2-2, with a weak D call TRBD2 (7 bases). Trimming removed 5 bases at V and 5 bases at J, with 18 bases between. The germline V gene has CDR1 SGHNT and CDR2 YENEEA. The CDR3 is 16 amino acids. The CDR3 nucleotides are TGTGCCAGCAGCCTACGCTCGGGGGGCGGGACCGGGGAGCTGTTTTTT. Translating it yields CASSLRSGGGTGELFF.

This chain joins TRBV5-4 and TRBJ1-2, with 7 bases matching TRBD1. After removal of 3 bases from V and 5 bases from J, the junction contained 1 base not matched to a gene. Germline V gene data show CDR1 as SGHNT and CDR2 as YYREEE (reference sequence). The CDR3 contains 12 residues. The CDR3 loop reads CASSSQGYGYTF. CDR3 nucleotides: TGTGCCAGCAGCTCACAGGGGTATGGCTACACCTTC.

This rearrangement joins TRBV5-1 to TRBJ2-1; the D gene could be TRBD1 or TRBD2 (5 bases each). The V end was cut by 3 bases, the J end by 12 bases, with 13 bases between. CDR3 length: 12 residues. CDR1 and CDR2 (germline): SGHRS, YFSETQ. The CDR3 loop is CASSWDRSVQFF. CDR3 DNA sequence: TGCGCCAGCAGCTGGGACCGGTCTGTGCAGTTCTTC.

This clone was counted a single time. The CDR3 spells CASSPGPEDEQFF. Written as DNA, the CDR3 is TGTGCCAGCAGCCCCGGGCCGGAGGATGAGCAGTTCTTC. This chain links TRBV11-2 with TRBJ2-1, with D perhaps TRBD2 (5 bases). The CDR3 is made up of 13 amino acids. Germline V gene lookup returns CDR1 SGHAT and CDR2 FQNNGV. The V and J ends lost 5 bases and 8 bases respectively, with 13 bases between them.